These 20 T cell receptor beta chains came from one sample sequenced in a study of regulatory T cells in long-lasting Graves disease. Described time point: newly diagnosed GD, antithyroid drugs for less than 3 months. Scientists built the TCR library using RNA that was extracted from PBMCs. Combining iRepertoire HTBI primers with Arm-PCR of CDR3 regions, the authors built TCR beta libraries. TCRdb analysed the multiplex PCR reads with MiXCR anew, one entry per CDR3 protein. The sample has 400,000 to 550,000 distinct CDR3 sequences; about 15% are singletons. These data were also filed under a second study, of T cells in Graves' hyperthyroidism and ophthalmopathy.

The sample in question was peripheral blood mononuclear cells (PBMCs), obtained at new diagnosis, from a patient treated with antithyroid drugs. Receptor source: a woman in her 30s with Graves disease.

The table lists this clonotype with many counts. The chain joins TRBV2 to TRBJ2-3, with D possibly being TRBD1 or TRBD2 (5 bases each). The CDR3 extends over 14 amino acids. Trimming cost V 6 bases and J 1 base, with 11 bases left between them. Germline values: CDR1 SNHLY, CDR2 FYNNEI. The CDR3 loop reads CASSEGMGTDTQYF. The CDR3 nucleotides are TGTGCCAGCAGCGAGGGGATGGGCACAGATACGCAGTATTTT.

This rearrangement joins TRBV20-1 to TRBJ1-2; D perhaps matches TRBD1 (5 bases). Germline CDR1 is DFQATT and CDR2 is SNEGSKA (reference sequence). This CDR3 is 13 amino acids long. V was trimmed by 5 bases and J by 1 base, leaving 11 bases between them. The CDR3 here is CSAPGRGNYGYTF. CDR3 sequence (DNA): TGCAGTGCTCCGGGACGGGGTAACTATGGCTACACCTTC.

This clonotype was counted many times. The CDR3 sequence: CASSFRGTGGQPQHF. DNA of the CDR3: TGTGCCAGCAGTTTTAGGGGGACAGGGGGACAGCCCCAGCATTTT. The V gene is TRBV12-3 or TRBV12-4, the J gene TRBJ1-5, with 11 nucleotides matching TRBD1. This CDR3 spans 15 amino acids. The V and J ends lost 3 bases and 7 bases, in that order; junction bases with no gene match: 5.

CDR3 in DNA: TGCGCCAGCAGCCAAGATCGAGCGGGAGCTGTAGAGCAGTACTTC. It codes for CASSQDRAGAVEQYF. V and J are TRBV4-1 and TRBJ2-7; TRBD2 matches 8 bases. After removal of 0 bases from V and 7 bases from J, the junction contained 8 bases not matched to a gene. There are 15 residues in the CDR3. Germline loops: CDR1 MGHRA, CDR2 YSYEKL.

This chain uses TRBV6-2 or TRBV6-3 with TRBJ2-2, with D hard to call. CDR3 size: 15 residues. Germline V CDR1 and CDR2: MNHEY, SVGEGT. V lost 7 bases, J lost 6 bases, and 18 bases lay in between. CDR3 residues: CASINGLSGPGELFF. The CDR3 DNA sequence: TGTGCCAGCATCAACGGCCTCTCCGGGCCCGGGGAGCTGTTTTTT.

This clonotype has ten or more counts. The gene calls are TRBV10-3 and TRBJ2-3; the match to TRBD1 covers 11 bases. J gave up 2 bases and V 10 bases, and 8 bases lay outside the gene matches. Germline CDR1 reads ENHRY; CDR2 reads SYGVKD. This CDR3 comprises 15 residues. CDR3 protein: CATEGQGATTDTQYF. CDR3 DNA sequence: TGTGCCACCGAAGGACAGGGGGCTACCACAGATACGCAGTATTTT.

This clonotype has only a few counts. The V and J genes are TRBV28 and TRBJ1-5, with a possible D match to TRBD1 (5 bases). Germline-derived CDR1 and CDR2 are MDHEN and SYDVKM. CDR3 length: 14 amino acids. Trimming shortened V by 4 bases and J by 5 bases, and 12 bases separated the two germline ends. The CDR3 DNA reads as TGTGCCAGCAGTTCTACGATCAGGGATCAGCCCCAGCATTTT. Its protein is CASSSTIRDQPQHF.

The chain links TRBV12-3 or TRBV12-4 to TRBJ2-7; D is possibly TRBD1 (6 bases). Trimming took 6 bases from V and 7 from J, leaving 16 bases between them. The CDR3 sequence is 13 residues long. The CDR3 nucleotides are TGTGCCAGCAGAGGGGGAGCCGTAGTTGAGCAGTACTTC. Translation: CASRGGAVVEQYF.

Only a few counts were recorded for this clonotype. The V gene is TRBV4-3, the J gene TRBJ2-1; 7 bases are shared with TRBD2. The CDR3 extends over 15 amino acids. After removal of 1 base from V and 5 bases from J, the junction contained 5 bases not matched to a gene. Germline lookup yields CDR1 LGHNA and CDR2 YSLEER. The CDR3 DNA is TGCGCCAGCAGCCAAGTCGCTAGCGGAAACAATGAGCAGTTCTTC. Translated, it gives CASSQVASGNNEQFF.

This clonotype was seen only a few times. The chain employs TRBV20-1 and TRBJ1-6, with D perhaps matching TRBD1 (6 bases). This CDR3 region has 15 residues. Germline lookup yields CDR1 DFQATT and CDR2 SNEGSKA (reference sequence). Trimming shortened V by 1 base and J by 9 bases, and 16 bases separated the two germline ends. The CDR3 sequence is CSARVGGHSVSPLHF. CDR3 in DNA: TGCAGTGCTAGAGTGGGGGGACACAGCGTTTCACCCCTCCACTTT.

A word on this clonotype: A single base separates this from a much larger clone, so it may be a read error. The chain recombines TRBV24-1 with TRBJ2-1; 12 nucleotides match TRBD2. Germline CDR1 reads KGHDR; CDR2 reads SFDVKD. V shed 5 bases and J 10 bases; nucleotides not matched to a gene: 14. The length of the CDR3 is 17 residues. The CDR3 coding sequence is TGTGCCACCAGTGGTCTAGCGGGAGGGCCAGTTTCCTACGAGCAGTTCTTC. Amino acids: CATSGLAGGPVSYEQFF.

This clonotype has ten or more counts. V usage is TRBV12-3 or TRBV12-4 and J usage is TRBJ2-7, with D maybe TRBD1 (5 bases). Trimming cost V 6 bases and J 5 bases, with 17 bases left between them. The CDR3 has 14 amino acids. CDR3 sequence (DNA): TGTGCCAGCAGGCGTAATGCAGGGTCGGACGAGCAGTACTTC. It translates to CASRRNAGSDEQYF.

There are a few counts of this clonotype. The V call is TRBV4-3, the J call TRBJ2-5; 9 nucleotides match TRBD2. Looked up from germline, CDR1 is LGHNA and CDR2 is YSLEER. This CDR3 contains 17 residues. V trimming: 4 bases; J trimming: 4 bases; junction bases outside the gene matches: 13. This CDR3 is CASSRGGLAGSPETQYF. For the CDR3, the DNA is TGCGCCAGCAGCCGGGGGGGGCTAGCGGGAAGTCCAGAGACCCAGTACTTC.

The gene calls are TRBV19 and TRBJ2-1; possible D gene TRBD2, 5 bases. The CDR3 spans 15 residues. CDR1 and CDR2 (germline): LNHDA, SQIVND (reference sequence). V lost 2 bases and J lost 2, with 10 bases in between. CDR3 sequence: CASSIRTTTYNEQFF. CDR3 coding DNA: TGTGCCAGTAGTATACGGACGACTACCTACAATGAGCAGTTCTTC.

The rearrangement joins TRBV7-3 to TRBJ2-2, with D hard to call. Per germline, CDR1 SGHTA and CDR2 FQGTGA. The CDR3 has 15 residues. V lost 5 bases and J lost 0, with 10 bases in between. As DNA, the CDR3 is TGTGCCAGCAGCCCCACGTCCTCGAACACCGGGGAGCTGTTTTTT. The encoded protein is CASSPTSSNTGELFF.

This clonotype occurred many times. The V call is TRBV5-5, the J call TRBJ1-2, with TRBD1 as a possible D gene (5 bases). The germline CDR1 and CDR2 sequences are SGHKS and YYEKEE (reference sequence). V lost 0 bases and J 0 bases, leaving 24 bases between the germline ends. The CDR3 has 20 residues. This CDR3 is CASSLEGPSYPKSPNYGYTF. The CDR3 coding sequence is TGTGCCAGCAGCTTGGAGGGGCCGTCTTACCCTAAGTCTCCTAACTATGGCTACACCTTC.

The sample holds a few counts of this clonotype. The genes are TRBV6-2 or TRBV6-3 and TRBJ1-6; no clear D. Trimming left V 5 bases short and J 9 bases short, with 11 bases between. Germline values: CDR1 MNHEY, CDR2 SVGEGT. The CDR3 spans 13 residues. In DNA, the CDR3 is TGTGCCAGCAGTAAAGGACCCTCTTCACCCCTCCACTTT. This translates into CASSKGPSSPLHF.

This clonotype was counted at least ten times. The chain uses TRBV7-3 and TRBJ2-1; D is uncertain. This CDR3 spans 14 amino acids. The germline V gene has CDR1 SGHTA and CDR2 FQGTGA. Trimming cost V 5 bases and J 0 bases, with 8 bases left between them. The CDR3 sequence is CASSPQSSYNEQFF. The CDR3 region has the DNA TGTGCCAGCAGCCCCCAGAGCTCCTACAATGAGCAGTTCTTC.

This sequence joins TRBV11-3 and TRBJ2-1; 12 bases are shared with TRBD1. Per germline, CDR1 SGHNT and CDR2 YENEEA. J was trimmed by 7 bases and V by 8 bases; bases with no gene match: 6. CDR3 size: 14 residues. The CDR3 DNA is TGTGCCAGCGGGACAGGGGGCGCGGGTAATGAGCAGTTCTTC. The encoded protein is CASGTGGAGNEQFF.

This clonotype was counted ten times or more. The chain employs TRBV13 and TRBJ2-2; 11 bases are shared with TRBD2. This CDR3 spans 18 amino acids. Germline CDR1 and CDR2: PRHDT and FYEKMQ (reference sequence). Trimming cost V 5 bases and J 0 bases; bases outside gene matches: 8. CDR3 sequence reads: CASSEAGTSGTNTGELFF. In DNA, the CDR3 is TGTGCCAGCAGCGAAGCCGGGACTAGCGGAACGAACACCGGGGAGCTGTTTTTT.